This TCR beta chain was documented in a study of blood T cell repertoires in COVID-19. Study details: Sites across the United States, Italy and Spain contributed samples from acute and convalescent COVID-19. From T cells, B-cell-depleted T cells, or PBMCs came the material, which was cDNA or gDNA.

V was trimmed by 1 base and J by 6 bases, leaving 15 bases between them. CDR3 length: 15 amino acids. Germline lookup yields CDR1 SGHTA and CDR2 FQGNSA. In the original analysis: Cell counts per sample came from amplifying reference gene primers. The protocol was immunoSEQ multiplex PCR, while the TCRdb copy is restricted to in-frame clones and leaves out a portion. That table gives V, J and clone size, and the DNA gave D and trimming. The table shows around 230,000 clones, with about 80% occurring only once. Sequencing was carried out using peripheral blood. The receptor's source is an elderly woman with acute or convalescent COVID-19. The chain has TRBV7-2 and TRBJ1-2; a possible D gene is TRBD1 (5 bases). CDR3 coding DNA: TGTGCCAGCAGCTTAGGGTTGGCAGGGACTCATGGCTACACCTTC. It yields the protein CASSLGLAGTHGYTF.